The 10 T cell receptor beta chains reported below all come from one sample, sequenced in a study of T cell repertoires in cytomegalovirus infection. MiXCR was run by TCRdb on the reads, yielding one entry per CDR3 protein. The table includes roughly 150,000 distinct CDR3 sequences, less than 25% detected once. The specimen was PBMCs. These receptors originate from a human donor in good health (CMV status not recorded). Some clones in this sample may be carry-over from other donors' samples.

The chain uses TRBV29-1 and TRBJ2-1, with 7 bases aligning to TRBD2. The J segment lost 4 bases and the V segment lost 4 bases, leaving 7 bases of the junction unmatched. CDR1 is SQVTM, CDR2 ANQGSEA, per germline. The CDR3 spans 14 residues. CDR3 protein: CSVAFAGEYNEQFF. DNA for the CDR3: TGCAGCGTTGCATTTGCGGGAGAGTACAATGAGCAGTTCTTC.

The chain is built from TRBV9 and TRBJ1-2; no firm D call. The germline CDR1 and CDR2 sequences are SGDLS and YYNGEE. CDR3 length: 15 amino acids. V was pared by 0 bases and J by 0 bases, with 9 bases between. CDR3 DNA sequence: TGTGCCAGCAGCGTAGCATTGGGAGCTAACTATGGCTACACCTTC. Amino acids: CASSVALGANYGYTF.

This clonotype has more than one count but fewer than ten. The chain has TRBV4-3 and TRBJ1-1; TRBD1 might be the D (6 bases). The CDR3 sequence is 15 residues long. Germline V lookup: CDR1 LGHNA, CDR2 YSLEER. V dropped 4 bases and J dropped 1 base, with 13 bases sitting between them. CDR3 sequence (DNA): TGCGCCAGCAGCCCAGCGGGGGACAAGAACACTGAAGCTTTCTTT. Translating gives CASSPAGDKNTEAFF.

This clonotype has just a few counts. The chain couples TRBV6-2 or TRBV6-3 to TRBJ1-4, with unresolved D. The CDR3 sequence is 16 residues long. V shed 2 bases and J shed 6 bases, with 16 bases lying between them. CDR1 is MNHEY and CDR2 is SVGEGT in the germline V gene. Here the CDR3 DNA reads TGTGCCAGCAGTTACGAACCCAGCCGGTACGATGAAAAACTGTTTTTT. Its translation is CASSYEPSRYDEKLFF.

A remark on this clonotype: This may be a read error: a much more frequent sequence differs by one nucleotide. CDR3 protein: CASSSGSRYEQFF. The CDR3 DNA reads as TGTGCCAGCAGTAGCGGGAGTCGCTATGAGCAGTTCTTC. The V gene is TRBV7-2, the J gene TRBJ2-1; 9 bases align to TRBD2. Germline V gives CDR1 SGHTA, CDR2 FQGNSA. This CDR3 comprises 13 residues. After removal of 6 bases from V and 8 bases from J, the junction contained 5 bases not matched to a gene.

This chain connects TRBV2 to TRBJ2-7; D possibly corresponds to TRBD1 (5 bases). The CDR3 sequence is 13 residues long. Germline-derived CDR1 and CDR2 are SNHLY and FYNNEI. Trimming left V 8 bases short and J 3 bases short, with 14 bases between. The CDR3 DNA follows: TGTGCCAGCGTGGGGCCACTGGACTACGAGCAGTACTTC. This encodes CASVGPLDYEQYF.

The sample holds many counts of this clonotype. The gene calls are TRBV7-2 and TRBJ2-6; no clear D gene. The CDR3 is made up of 17 amino acids. CDR1 SGHTA and CDR2 FQGNSA come from the germline V gene. The V and J ends lost 0 bases and 0 bases respectively, with 9 bases between them. CDR3 amino acids: CASSLAGTNSGANVLTF. CDR3 nucleotide sequence: TGTGCCAGCAGCTTAGCCGGCACTAACTCTGGGGCCAACGTCCTGACTTTC.

The V and J genes are TRBV28 and TRBJ2-1; 15 bases fit TRBD2. After removal of 8 bases from V and 7 bases from J, the junction contained 9 bases not matched to a gene. The CDR3 runs to 16 residues. Germline V gene lookup returns CDR1 MDHEN and CDR2 SYDVKM. In nucleotides, the CDR3 is TGTGCCAGCGGGGGGACTAGCGGGAGGACCTGGAATGAGCAGTTCTTC. It encodes CASGGTSGRTWNEQFF.

This clonotype was picked up a small number of times. J is TRBJ2-5 and V is TRBV29-1, with TRBD2 matching over 12 bases. Germline V gene lookup returns CDR1 SQVTM and CDR2 ANQGSEA. Germline trimming cut 4 bases from V and 1 base from J; bases unmatched to any gene: 1. There are 14 residues in the CDR3. CDR3 region: CSVGTSGIQETQYF. The CDR3 bases are TGCAGCGTTGGGACTAGCGGGATCCAAGAGACCCAGTACTTC.

This clonotype has a count of ten or more. The V gene is TRBV10-3, the J gene TRBJ1-6, with TRBD1 as a possible D gene (5 bases). CDR3 length equals 13 residues. The germline gives CDR1 ENHRY, CDR2 SYGVKD. Trimming took off 7 bases at V and 7 bases at J, with 11 bases between the two ends. CDR3 sequence: CAITETANSPLHF. CDR3 sequence (DNA): TGTGCCATCACAGAGACAGCAAATTCACCCCTCCACTTT.